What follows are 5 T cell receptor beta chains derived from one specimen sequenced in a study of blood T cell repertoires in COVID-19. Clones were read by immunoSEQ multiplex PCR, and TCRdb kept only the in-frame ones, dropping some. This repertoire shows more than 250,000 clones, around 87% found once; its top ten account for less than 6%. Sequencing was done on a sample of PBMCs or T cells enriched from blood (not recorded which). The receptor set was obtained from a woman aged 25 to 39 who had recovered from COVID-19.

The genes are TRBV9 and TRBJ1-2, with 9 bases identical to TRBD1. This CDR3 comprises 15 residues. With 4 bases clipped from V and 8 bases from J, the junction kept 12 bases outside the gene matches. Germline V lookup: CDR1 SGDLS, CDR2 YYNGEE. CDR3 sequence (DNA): TGTGCCAGCAGCTCACCCGGGACAGGGAGGGTCGGCTACACCTTC. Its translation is CASSSPGTGRVGYTF. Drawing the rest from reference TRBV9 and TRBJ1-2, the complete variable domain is DSGVTQTPKHLITATGQRVTLRCSPRSGDLSVYWYQQSLDQGLQFLIQYYNGEERAKGNILERFSAQQFPDLHSELNLSSLELGDSALYFCASSSPGTGRVGYTFGSGTRLTVV.

For the CDR3, the DNA is TGTGCCAGTAGTATAGGGCAGACCCGAGGGCTTAACACTGAAGCTTTCTTT. This encodes CASSIGQTRGLNTEAFF. V and J are TRBV19 and TRBJ1-1; D unclear. This CDR3 spans 17 amino acids. CDR1 is LNHDA, CDR2 SQIVND, per germline (reference sequence). The ends were cut back, 1 base at V and 2 bases at J, with 17 bases in the middle.

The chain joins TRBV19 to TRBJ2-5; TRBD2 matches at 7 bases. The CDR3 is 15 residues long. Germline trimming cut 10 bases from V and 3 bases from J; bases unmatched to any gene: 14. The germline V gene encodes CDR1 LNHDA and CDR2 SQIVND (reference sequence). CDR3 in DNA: TGTGCCATGCCGTTACTAGCGAGCCTTGAAGAGACCCAGTACTTC. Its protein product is CAMPLLASLEETQYF.

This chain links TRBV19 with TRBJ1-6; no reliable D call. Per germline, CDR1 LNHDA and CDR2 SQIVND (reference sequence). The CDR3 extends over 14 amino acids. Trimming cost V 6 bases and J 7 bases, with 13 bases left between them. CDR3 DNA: TGTGCCAGTAGGATATGGACGGGAAATTCACCCCTCCACTTT. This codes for CASRIWTGNSPLHF.

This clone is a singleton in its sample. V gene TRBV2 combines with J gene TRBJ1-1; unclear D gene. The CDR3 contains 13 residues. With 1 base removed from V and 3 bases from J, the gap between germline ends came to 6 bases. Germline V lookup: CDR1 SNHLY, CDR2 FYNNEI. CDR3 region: CASSEDPDTEAFF. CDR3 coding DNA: TGTGCCAGCAGTGAAGATCCGGACACTGAAGCTTTCTTT.